The next 20 T cell receptor beta chains were all read from a single sample in a study of CD8 T cells in ankylosing spondylitis. TCRdb reanalysed the 5' RACE reads using MiXCR and keeps one entry per CDR3 protein. The sample shows a few hundred thousand distinct CDR3 sequences, around 20% of them seen only once. Sequenced input: blood, either unsorted or a sorted T cell fraction (not recorded which). The receptors were gathered from a male donor with ankylosing spondylitis or in good health (not recorded which).

This clonotype showed up just a few times. The chain couples TRBV12-3 or TRBV12-4 to TRBJ2-3; D gene uncertain. This CDR3 is built from 13 residues. V was shortened by 7 bases and J by 2 bases, with 10 bases between the two germline ends. CDR3 DNA: TGTGCCAGCATCGGTGGCTACACAGATACGCAGTATTTT. As protein: CASIGGYTDTQYF.

The chain is built from TRBV21-1 and TRBJ1-2; TRBD1 is taken as the D call from the table, unchecked against the DNA. TRBV21-1 is a pseudogene segment. The CDR3 extends over 16 amino acids. CDR3 protein: CASSPTFRGSVYGYTF. The DNA for the CDR3 is TGTGCCAGCAGCCCCACTTTCAGGGGTTCGGTCTATGGCTACACCTTC.

The chain uses TRBV5-1 and TRBJ1-4; D ambiguous. Germline V CDR1 and CDR2: SGHRS, YFSETQ. This CDR3 is 14 amino acids long. The ends were cut back, 0 bases at V and 4 bases at J, with 7 bases in the middle. The DNA of the CDR3 is TGCGCCAGCAGCTTGGAACTGAGTAATGAAAAACTGTTTTTT. It translates to CASSLELSNEKLFF.

This sequence joins TRBV9 and TRBJ2-1, with D uncertain. Trimming removed 0 bases from V and 8 bases from J, with 9 bases in between. CDR1 and CDR2 from the germline V gene are SGDLS and YYNGEE. This CDR3 spans 13 amino acids. The CDR3 sequence is CASSVDRMDEQFF. The CDR3, as DNA: TGTGCCAGCAGCGTAGATCGGATGGATGAGCAGTTCTTC.

The DNA for the CDR3 is TGTGCCAGCAGCACTAGCGGGGGGATGAGGGAGACCCAGTACTTC. Translation: CASSTSGGMRETQYF. V usage is TRBV9 and J usage is TRBJ2-5; 12 bases agree with TRBD2. CDR3 length: 15 amino acids. Germline V gives CDR1 SGDLS, CDR2 YYNGEE. The J segment lost 5 bases and the V segment lost 4 bases, leaving 6 bases of the junction unmatched.

The chain combines TRBV2 with TRBJ2-5; 7 nucleotides align to TRBD2. The germline V gene encodes CDR1 SNHLY and CDR2 FYNNEI. V was pared by 2 bases and J by 4 bases, with 13 bases of the junction left unmatched. The CDR3 covers 17 residues. The CDR3 DNA is TGTGCCAGCAGTGAACCGGCAAAAGCGGGATACCGAGAGACCCAGTACTTC. Its translation is CASSEPAKAGYRETQYF.

V gene TRBV12-3 or TRBV12-4 combines with J gene TRBJ2-3, with a tentative D call TRBD1 (7 bases). V shed 7 bases and J shed 4 bases, with 21 bases lying between them. This CDR3 region has 16 residues. The CDR3 bases are TGTGCCAGCATCGGAGTTGCAGGGGGGACCCCAGATACGCAGTATTTT. As protein: CASIGVAGGTPDTQYF.

At least ten counts were recorded for this clonotype. The chain has TRBV29-1 and TRBJ2-3; no definite D call. V was trimmed by 2 bases and J by 2 bases, leaving 8 bases between them. CDR1 and CDR2 from the germline V gene are SQVTM and ANQGSEA. The CDR3 consists of 13 residues. This CDR3 reads CSVEPGSTDTQYF. The DNA for the CDR3 is TGCAGCGTTGAACCAGGATCCACAGATACGCAGTATTTT.

This chain links TRBV12-3 or TRBV12-4 with TRBJ2-7, with D unclear. The germline V and J ends were trimmed by 3 bases and 4 bases, with 10 bases remaining between them. The CDR3 covers 13 residues. The CDR3 here is CASSFGAIYEQYV. Written as DNA, the CDR3 is TGTGCCAGCAGTTTTGGCGCGATTTACGAGCAGTACGTC.

This clonotype has at least ten counts. This rearrangement joins TRBV6-1 to TRBJ2-1; 7 nucleotides match TRBD1. Germline CDR1 and CDR2: MNHNS and SASEGT. V shed 7 bases and J 4 bases; nucleotides not matched to a gene: 10. The CDR3 loop spans 15 amino acids. CDR3 in DNA: TGTGCCAGCACCCCTCGAGGGGGCCCTTACAATGAGCAGTTCTTC. It translates to CASTPRGGPYNEQFF.

This clonotype was seen a few times. This sequence joins TRBV20-1 and TRBJ2-7; D is unclear. The V gene's germline CDR1 is DFQATT and CDR2 SNEGSKA (reference sequence). The CDR3 consists of 14 residues. V was shortened by 2 bases and J by 5 bases, with 16 bases between the two germline ends. In nucleotides, the CDR3 is TGCAGTGCTAGATCGATCTCCAACCCCCACGAGCAGTACGTC. The encoded protein is CSARSISNPHEQYV.

There are a few counts of this clonotype. The CDR3 bases are TGCAGTGCTAGAGGCCCCTACTCCTACGAGCAGTACGTC. Amino acids: CSARGPYSYEQYV. The chain is built from TRBV20-1 and TRBJ2-7, with D uncertain. Germline CDR1 reads DFQATT; CDR2 reads SNEGSKA (reference sequence). The V end was cut by 1 base, the J end by 0 bases, with 7 bases between. This CDR3 is built from 13 residues.

This clonotype was observed a few times. The chain has TRBV28 and TRBJ1-4; D perhaps matches TRBD1 (6 bases). Germline V gene sequence: CDR1 MDHEN, CDR2 SYDVKM. CDR3 size: 14 residues. V lost 4 bases and J 6 bases, leaving 12 bases between the germline ends. In DNA, the CDR3 is TGTGCCAGCAGTTCGAACGGGGGCGATGAAAAACTGTTTTTT. Its translation: CASSSNGGDEKLFF.

Only a few counts were recorded for this clonotype. The V call is TRBV28, the J call TRBJ2-5, with D possibly TRBD1 on 6 matching bases. Germline assignment: CDR1 MDHEN and CDR2 SYDVKM. This CDR3 contains 13 residues. The V end was cut by 2 bases, the J end by 7 bases, with 11 bases between. Written as DNA, the CDR3 is TGTGCCAGCAGTTTAGACCCAGGGGTGACCCAGTACTTC. Translated: CASSLDPGVTQYF.

This chain's CDR3 is CASSEAVGMETQYF. The CDR3 bases are TGTGCCAGCAGTGAAGCAGTAGGGATGGAGACCCAGTACTTC. The rearrangement links TRBV6-1 to TRBJ2-5, with D uncertain. The CDR3 covers 14 residues. V was pared by 0 bases and J by 5 bases, with 10 bases between. Per germline, CDR1 MNHNS and CDR2 SASEGT.

This clonotype was detected only a few times. This rearrangement joins TRBV5-1 to TRBJ1-1; a possible D gene is TRBD1 (6 bases). Deletions cut 0 bases from V and 6 bases from J, with 12 bases between. Germline V gene data show CDR1 as SGHRS and CDR2 as YFSETQ. The CDR3 extends over 14 amino acids. The CDR3 sequence is CASSLAAGEPEAFF. CDR3 DNA: TGCGCCAGCAGCTTGGCCGCAGGGGAGCCTGAAGCTTTCTTT.

V is TRBV10-3 and J is TRBJ2-5; 8 positions match TRBD2. Germline V gene lookup returns CDR1 ENHRY and CDR2 SYGVKD. The CDR3 totals 15 residues. J was trimmed by 5 bases and V by 0 bases; bases with no gene match: 5. CDR3 loop: CAISESGGGSETQYF. CDR3 DNA: TGTGCCATCAGTGAGTCAGGCGGGGGGTCGGAGACCCAGTACTTC.

This chain links TRBV20-1 with TRBJ2-5, with 8 bases that match TRBD1. There are 15 residues in the CDR3. Germline CDR1 reads DFQATT; CDR2 reads SNEGSKA (reference sequence). V lost 3 bases to trimming and J lost 2 bases; unmatched junction nucleotides: 8. The CDR3 here is CSASPTGAQQETQYF. The CDR3 nucleotides read TGCAGTGCTAGCCCGACAGGGGCCCAACAAGAGACCCAGTACTTC.

This clonotype was counted a few times. The chain couples TRBV20-1 to TRBJ2-3; TRBD2 agrees at 8 bases. The V gene's germline CDR1 is DFQATT and CDR2 SNEGSKA (reference sequence). CDR3 size: 14 residues. Trimming cost V 4 bases and J 6 bases; bases outside gene matches: 9. The chain's CDR3 is CSATLWLAGDTQYF. The CDR3 nucleotides read TGCAGTGCTACCCTGTGGCTAGCGGGCGATACGCAGTATTTT.

The genes are TRBV12-3 or TRBV12-4 and TRBJ2-5; 8 bases line up with TRBD1. The CDR3 length is 14 residues. J was trimmed by 1 base and V by 8 bases; bases with no gene match: 6. Written as DNA, the CDR3 is TGTGCCAGCGGACCGGACAGGGCCCAAGAGACCCAGTACTTC. Translating gives CASGPDRAQETQYF.